One and the same sample provided the 26 T cell receptor beta chains below, sequenced in a study of vaccination effects on CD4 cells after COVID-19. Before sequencing, viral peptide pools were used by the ViraFEST assay to expand antigen-specific CD4+ T cells. Having been cultured for around ten days, the cells underwent CD4+ T cell isolation. Documented for the person is a PCR-confirmed SARS-CoV-2 infection occurring between March and December 2020. Profiling relied on immunoSEQ multiplex PCR, and the TCRdb table lists in-frame clones only, not all of them. This table has tens of thousands of clones, 76% appearing once. Their antigens remain unidentified. Sequenced here: CD4+ T cells from PBMCs cultured with HIV peptides, sampled before COVID-19 vaccination. Subset defined: HIV-1 Nef peptide pool negative control/reference culture. These receptors all come from a human donor who had a prior SARS-CoV-2 infection.

The J gene is TRBJ2-7, the V gene TRBV27; weak D call: TRBD1 (5 bases). Looked up from germline, CDR1 is MNHEY and CDR2 is SMNVEV (reference sequence). V dropped 7 bases and J dropped 6 bases, with 22 bases sitting between them. The length of the CDR3 is 15 residues. The chain's CDR3 is CASTLPRAPHTEQYF. The DNA for the CDR3 is TGTGCCAGCACCCTTCCCAGGGCCCCTCATACCGAGCAGTACTTC.

This clone was detected once. The rearrangement links TRBV5-1 to TRBJ2-7; possible D gene TRBD1, 5 bases. Germline lookup yields CDR1 SGHRS and CDR2 YFSETQ. The CDR3 has 12 amino acids. Trimming stripped 2 bases from V and 6 bases from J, with 9 bases between. This chain's CDR3 is CASSLIRGEQYF. For the CDR3, the DNA is TGCGCCAGCAGCTTAATTAGGGGCGAGCAGTACTTC.

The gene calls are TRBV2 and TRBJ2-7; 8 bases align to TRBD1. With 4 bases clipped from V and 2 bases from J, the junction kept 4 bases outside the gene matches. Germline CDR1 and CDR2: SNHLY and FYNNEI. This CDR3 comprises 14 residues. The CDR3 DNA is TGTGCCAGCAGTGGACAGGGGATACCCTACGAGCAGTACTTC. Its translation is CASSGQGIPYEQYF. Supplemented by reference TRBV2 and TRBJ2-7, the full variable domain reads EPEVTQTPSHQVTQMGQEVILRCVPISNHLYFYWYRQILGQKVEFLVSFYNNEISEKSEIFDDQFSVERPDGSNFTLKIRSTKLEDSAMYFCASSGQGIPYEQYFGPGTRLTVT.

V is TRBV5-4 and J is TRBJ2-1, with 11 bases fitting TRBD1. Germline CDR1 reads SGHNT; CDR2 reads YYREEE (reference sequence). The CDR3 consists of 14 residues. V trimming: 4 bases; J trimming: 7 bases; junction bases outside the gene matches: 4. CDR3: CASSGDRGANEQFF. As DNA, the CDR3 is TGTGCCAGCAGCGGGGACAGGGGGGCGAATGAGCAGTTCTTC.

The chain uses TRBV7-8 and TRBJ1-5, with D tentatively TRBD1 (6 bases). The CDR3 is made up of 17 amino acids. V was clipped by 2 bases and J by 0 bases, with 14 bases between them. Germline V gene sequence: CDR1 SGHVS, CDR2 FQNEAQ. For the CDR3, the DNA is TGTGCCAGCAGCTTACAGGGGACCCCTTATAGCAATCAGCCCCAGCATTTT. This encodes CASSLQGTPYSNQPQHF.

The chain carries TRBV18 and TRBJ2-2; perhaps TRBD2 as D (5 bases). CDR1 KGHSH and CDR2 LQKENI come from the germline V gene. There are 14 residues in the CDR3. V was shortened by 6 bases and J by 6 bases, with 14 bases between the two germline ends. Here the CDR3 reads CASSIDPGAGELFF. CDR3 nucleotide sequence: TGTGCCAGCTCGATTGATCCCGGGGCCGGGGAGCTGTTTTTT.

The CDR3 loop is CASSLTPVGTYEQYF. The DNA for the CDR3 is TGTGCCAGCAGCCTTACTCCGGTAGGGACGTACGAGCAGTACTTC. This chain links TRBV3-1 (or the pseudogene TRBV3-2) with TRBJ2-7; the D call may be TRBD1 or TRBD2 (5 bases each). The CDR3 is 15 amino acids. Trimming stripped 4 bases from V and 4 bases from J, with 17 bases between. CDR1 is LGHDT, CDR2 YNNKEL, per germline (reference sequence).

CDR3 DNA: TGTGCCAGCAGCGCTTATGGTCTAGCGGGACTGGGTACGCAGTATTTT. Its protein product is CASSAYGLAGLGTQYF. This sequence joins TRBV7-9 and TRBJ2-3; TRBD2 matches at 9 bases. The CDR3 has 16 amino acids. Germline values: CDR1 SEHNR, CDR2 FQNEAQ (reference sequence). The J segment lost 8 bases and the V segment lost 5 bases, leaving 14 bases of the junction unmatched.

J is TRBJ2-3 and V is TRBV19, with 8 bases fitting TRBD2. The germline V gene encodes CDR1 LNHDA and CDR2 SQIVND (reference sequence). CDR3 length: 18 residues. The V gene end was trimmed by 5 bases and the J gene end by 0 bases; junction bases not matched to a gene: 13. The CDR3 spells CASSPYRVSGASTDTQYF. CDR3 bases: TGTGCCAGTAGTCCCTACCGAGTTAGCGGGGCTAGCACAGATACGCAGTATTTT.

This chain connects TRBV6-4 to TRBJ1-1; D perhaps matches TRBD1 (5 bases). This CDR3 comprises 14 residues. Germline V lookup: CDR1 MRHNA, CDR2 SNTAGT. V dropped 6 bases and J dropped 6 bases, with 17 bases sitting between them. CDR3 protein: CASSPGRLGAEAFF. CDR3 sequence (DNA): TGTGCCAGCAGCCCAGGACGGCTAGGGGCTGAAGCTTTCTTT.

The J gene is TRBJ2-2, the V gene TRBV29-1; TRBD1 aligns across 8 bases. The CDR3 spans 14 residues. The germline gives CDR1 SQVTM, CDR2 ANQGSEA. V was pared by 7 bases and J by 7 bases, with 11 bases of the junction left unmatched. CDR3 nucleotide sequence: TGCAGCGCCCGACAGGGGAGTTTGGGCGGGGAGCTGTTTTTT. As protein: CSARQGSLGGELFF.

V gene TRBV19 combines with J gene TRBJ1-5; TRBD1 matches 8 bases. The junction had 4 bases not matched to a gene; V was cut back by 9 bases and J by 0 bases. The CDR3 extends over 14 amino acids. Germline loops: CDR1 LNHDA, CDR2 SQIVND (reference sequence). The CDR3 region is CASKGQGSNQPQHF. The CDR3 DNA is TGTGCCAGCAAAGGACAGGGTAGCAATCAGCCCCAGCATTTT.

This clone was counted a few times. J is TRBJ2-1 and V is TRBV11-3, with 11 nucleotides matching TRBD1. The junction had 2 bases not matched to a gene; V was cut back by 5 bases and J by 8 bases. The CDR3 is made up of 13 amino acids. Germline V gene sequence: CDR1 SGHNT, CDR2 YENEEA. As DNA, the CDR3 is TGTGCCAGCAGCGCGGACAGGGGGCATGAGCAGTTCTTC. Translating gives CASSADRGHEQFF.

V is TRBV7-2 and J is TRBJ2-1; TRBD2 agrees at 9 bases. Looked up from germline, CDR1 is SGHTA and CDR2 is FQGNSA. The CDR3 loop spans 15 amino acids. V lost 4 bases, J lost 8 bases, and 9 bases stayed unmatched. The CDR3: CASSSGTSRGDEQFF. CDR3 DNA sequence: TGTGCCAGCAGCTCCGGGACTAGCAGAGGCGATGAGCAGTTCTTC.

This clone was counted only a few times. This chain connects TRBV15 to TRBJ1-2, with D possibly TRBD1 on 5 matching bases. The length of the CDR3 is 14 residues. V shed 0 bases and J shed 5 bases, with 10 bases lying between them. CDR1 is LNHNV and CDR2 is YYDKDF in the germline V gene (reference sequence). Here the CDR3 DNA reads TGTGCCACCAGCAGAGAGGGGGAGGGGTATGGCTACACCTTC. The encoded protein is CATSREGEGYGYTF.

This clone was picked up a small number of times. This chain links TRBV7-9 with TRBJ2-7; 8 bases are a match to TRBD1. After removal of 5 bases from V and 6 bases from J, the junction contained 6 bases not matched to a gene. This CDR3 is 13 amino acids long. CDR1 and CDR2 (germline): SEHNR, FQNEAQ (reference sequence). The CDR3 sequence is CASSRSTGGEQYF. The CDR3 nucleotides read TGTGCCAGCAGCCGGAGCACAGGGGGCGAGCAGTACTTC.

The chain uses TRBV2 and TRBJ2-7, with 10 bases aligning to TRBD2. Germline V gives CDR1 SNHLY, CDR2 FYNNEI. Trimming at V came to 4 bases and at J to 2 bases, leaving 2 bases not matched to a gene. The CDR3 runs to 14 residues. CDR3: CASSVTSGAYEQYF. DNA of the CDR3: TGTGCCAGCAGTGTCACTAGCGGGGCCTACGAGCAGTACTTC.

This chain connects TRBV5-4 to TRBJ2-7; D is possibly TRBD2 (6 bases). Between the trimmed V and J ends, which lost 2 bases and 12 bases, there was a span of 21 bases. Germline V lookup: CDR1 SGHNT, CDR2 YYREEE (reference sequence). CDR3 length: 14 amino acids. The DNA of the CDR3 is TGTGCCAGCAGCTTAGGAGGCGGGGACGCTAGATGGTACTTC. Encoded protein: CASSLGGGDARWYF.

The rearrangement joins TRBV27 to TRBJ2-7, with no clear D. Germline CDR1 MNHEY, CDR2 SMNVEV (reference sequence). Trimming removed 6 bases at V and 2 bases at J, with 11 bases between. The CDR3 is 13 amino acids. The CDR3: CASSQAVTYEQYF. The CDR3 DNA is TGTGCCAGCAGCCAGGCGGTGACCTACGAGCAGTACTTC.

The V call is TRBV21-1, the J call TRBJ2-2. TRBV21-1 counts as a pseudogene. There are 16 residues in the CDR3. DNA of the CDR3: TGTGCCAGCAGCAAAGTATGCAGTATAGGTACCGGGGAGCTGTTTTTT. It specifies CASSKVCSIGTGELFF.

V usage is TRBV14 and J usage is TRBJ1-6; D unclear. The V gene lost 1 base and the J gene lost 6 bases, with 13 bases spanning the gap. CDR1 SGHDN and CDR2 FVKESK come from the germline V gene. This CDR3 has 16 residues. This chain's CDR3 is CASSQAWVSVNSPLHF. The CDR3 DNA sequence: TGTGCCAGCAGCCAAGCTTGGGTTTCCGTTAATTCACCCCTCCACTTT. Variable domain in full (rest from reference TRBV14 and TRBJ1-6): EAGVTQFPSHSVIEKGQTVTLRCDPISGHDNLYWYRRVMGKEIKFLLHFVKESKQDESGMPNNRFLAERTGGTYSTLKVQPAELEDSGVYFCASSQAWVSVNSPLHFGNGTRLTVT.

The chain recombines TRBV6-1 with TRBJ2-7; D gene unclear. Germline lookup yields CDR1 MNHNS and CDR2 SASEGT. V dropped 1 base and J dropped 3 bases, with 7 bases sitting between them. The CDR3 length is 13 residues. The CDR3 spells CASSEGPLYEQYF. The CDR3 coding sequence is TGTGCCAGCAGTGAAGGACCACTCTACGAGCAGTACTTC.

V usage is TRBV6-5 and J usage is TRBJ1-2; a possible D gene is TRBD1 (6 bases). V lost 2 bases and J lost 7, with 20 bases in between. CDR1 MNHEY and CDR2 SVGAGI come from the germline V gene. The CDR3 length is 16 residues. CDR3 loop: CASSYPQPWGAFGYTF. The DNA for the CDR3 is TGTGCCAGCAGTTACCCACAGCCATGGGGGGCATTTGGCTACACCTTC.

This clone was picked up one time. The chain joins TRBV9 to TRBJ2-5; D may be TRBD2 (6 bases). Germline CDR1 SGDLS, CDR2 YYNGEE. Between the trimmed V and J ends, which lost 2 bases and 0 bases, there was a span of 8 bases. The CDR3 has 14 amino acids. The DNA for the CDR3 is TGTGCCAGCAGCGTGGGGGACTACCAAGAGACCCAGTACTTC. This sequence encodes CASSVGDYQETQYF.

The chain employs TRBV28 and TRBJ2-5, with D maybe TRBD1 (6 bases). Germline CDR1 reads MDHEN; CDR2 reads SYDVKM. V gave up 7 bases and J gave up 1 base, with 13 bases separating them. The CDR3 contains 14 residues. CDR3 DNA sequence: TGTGCCAGCACAACGGGACAATTCCAAGAGACCCAGTACTTC. Translating it yields CASTTGQFQETQYF.

The gene calls are TRBV3-1 (or the pseudogene TRBV3-2) and TRBJ1-6; D unresolved. The CDR3 runs to 15 residues. The V end lost 1 base, the J end lost 9 bases, and 13 bases lay between the germline ends. Per germline, CDR1 LGHDT and CDR2 YNNKEL (reference sequence). In DNA, the CDR3 is TGTGCCAGCAGCCAAGCTGTGGGGTTGGGTTCACCCCTCCACTTT. Its protein is CASSQAVGLGSPLHF.